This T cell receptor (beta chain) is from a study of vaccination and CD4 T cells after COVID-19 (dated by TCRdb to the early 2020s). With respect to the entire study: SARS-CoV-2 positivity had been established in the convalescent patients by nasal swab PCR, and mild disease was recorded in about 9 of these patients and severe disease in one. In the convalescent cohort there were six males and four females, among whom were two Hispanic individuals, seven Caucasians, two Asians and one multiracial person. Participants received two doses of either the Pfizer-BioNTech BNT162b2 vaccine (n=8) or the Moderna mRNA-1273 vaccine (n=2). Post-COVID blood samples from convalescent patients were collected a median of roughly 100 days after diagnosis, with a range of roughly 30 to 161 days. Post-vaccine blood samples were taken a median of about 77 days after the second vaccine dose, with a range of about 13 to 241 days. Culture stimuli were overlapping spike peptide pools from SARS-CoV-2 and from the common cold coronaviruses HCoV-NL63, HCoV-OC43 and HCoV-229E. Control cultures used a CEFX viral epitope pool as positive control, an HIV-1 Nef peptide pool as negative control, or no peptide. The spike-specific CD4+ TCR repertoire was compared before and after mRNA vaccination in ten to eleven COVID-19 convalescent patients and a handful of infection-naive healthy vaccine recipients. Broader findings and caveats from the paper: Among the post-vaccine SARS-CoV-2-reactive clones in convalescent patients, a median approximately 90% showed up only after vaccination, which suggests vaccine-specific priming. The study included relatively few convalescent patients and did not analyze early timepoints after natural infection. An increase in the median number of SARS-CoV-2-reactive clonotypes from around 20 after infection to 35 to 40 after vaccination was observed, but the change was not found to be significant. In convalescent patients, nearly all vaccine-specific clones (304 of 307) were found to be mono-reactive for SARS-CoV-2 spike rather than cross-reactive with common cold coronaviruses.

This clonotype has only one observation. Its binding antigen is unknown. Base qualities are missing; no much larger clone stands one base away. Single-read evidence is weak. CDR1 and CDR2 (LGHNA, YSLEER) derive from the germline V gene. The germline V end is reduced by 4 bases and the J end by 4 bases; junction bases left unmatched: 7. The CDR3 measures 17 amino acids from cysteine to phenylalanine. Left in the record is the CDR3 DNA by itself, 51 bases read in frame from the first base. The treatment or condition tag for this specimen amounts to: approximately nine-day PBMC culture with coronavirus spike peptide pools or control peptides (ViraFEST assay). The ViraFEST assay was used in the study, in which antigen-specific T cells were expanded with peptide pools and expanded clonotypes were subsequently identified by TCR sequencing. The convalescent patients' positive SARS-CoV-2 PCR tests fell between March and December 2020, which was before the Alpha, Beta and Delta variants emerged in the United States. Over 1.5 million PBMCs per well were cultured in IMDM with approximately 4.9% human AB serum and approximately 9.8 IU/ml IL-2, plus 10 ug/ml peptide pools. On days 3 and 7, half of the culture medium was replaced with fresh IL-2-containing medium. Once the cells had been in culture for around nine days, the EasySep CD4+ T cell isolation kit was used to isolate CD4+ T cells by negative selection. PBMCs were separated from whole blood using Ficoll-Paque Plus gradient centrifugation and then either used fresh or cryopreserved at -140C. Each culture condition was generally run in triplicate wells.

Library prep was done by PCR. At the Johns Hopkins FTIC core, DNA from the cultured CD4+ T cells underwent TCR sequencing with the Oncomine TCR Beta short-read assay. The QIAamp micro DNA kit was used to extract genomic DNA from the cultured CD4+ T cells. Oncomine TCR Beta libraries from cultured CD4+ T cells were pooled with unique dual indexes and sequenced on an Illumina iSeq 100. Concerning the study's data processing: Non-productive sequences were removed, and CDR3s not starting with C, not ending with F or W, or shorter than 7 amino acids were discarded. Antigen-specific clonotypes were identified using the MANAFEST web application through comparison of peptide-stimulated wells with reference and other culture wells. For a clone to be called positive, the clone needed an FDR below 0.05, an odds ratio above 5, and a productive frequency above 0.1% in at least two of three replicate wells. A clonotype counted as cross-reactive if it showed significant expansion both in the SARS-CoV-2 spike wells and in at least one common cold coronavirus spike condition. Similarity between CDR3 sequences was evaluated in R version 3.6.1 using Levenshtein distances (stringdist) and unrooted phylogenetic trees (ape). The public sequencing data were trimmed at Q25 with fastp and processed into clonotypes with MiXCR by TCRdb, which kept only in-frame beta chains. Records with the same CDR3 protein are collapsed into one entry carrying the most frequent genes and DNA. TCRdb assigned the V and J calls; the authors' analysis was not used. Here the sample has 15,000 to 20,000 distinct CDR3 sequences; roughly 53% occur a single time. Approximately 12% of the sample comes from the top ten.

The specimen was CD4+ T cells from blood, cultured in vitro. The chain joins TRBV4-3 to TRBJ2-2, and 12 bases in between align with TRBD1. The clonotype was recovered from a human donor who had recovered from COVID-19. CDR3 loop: CASSPTPGQGATGELFF. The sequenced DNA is TGCGCCAGCAGCCCAACCCCGGGACAGGGGGCCACCGGGGAGCTGTTTTTT.